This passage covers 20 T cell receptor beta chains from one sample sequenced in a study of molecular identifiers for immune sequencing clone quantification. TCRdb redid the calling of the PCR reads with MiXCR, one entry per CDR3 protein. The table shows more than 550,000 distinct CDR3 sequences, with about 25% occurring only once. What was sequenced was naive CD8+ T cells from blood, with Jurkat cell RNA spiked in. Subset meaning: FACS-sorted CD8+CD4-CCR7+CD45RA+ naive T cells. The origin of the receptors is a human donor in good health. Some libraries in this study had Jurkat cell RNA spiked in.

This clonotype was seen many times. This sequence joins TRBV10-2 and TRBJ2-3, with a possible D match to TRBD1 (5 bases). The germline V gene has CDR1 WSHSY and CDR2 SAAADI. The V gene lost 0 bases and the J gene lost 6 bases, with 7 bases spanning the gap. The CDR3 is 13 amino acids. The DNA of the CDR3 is TGCGCCAGCAGTGAGTCGACAGCCGATACGCAGTATTTT. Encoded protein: CASSESTADTQYF.

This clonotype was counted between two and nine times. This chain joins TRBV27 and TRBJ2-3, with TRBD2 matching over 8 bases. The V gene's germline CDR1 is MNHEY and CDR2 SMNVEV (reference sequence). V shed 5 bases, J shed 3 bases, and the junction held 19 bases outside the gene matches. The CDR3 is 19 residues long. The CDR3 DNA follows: TGTGCCAGCAGTCCCTCACTTGATCAAGCGGGAGTGTCGACAGATACGCAGTATTTT. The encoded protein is CASSPSLDQAGVSTDTQYF.

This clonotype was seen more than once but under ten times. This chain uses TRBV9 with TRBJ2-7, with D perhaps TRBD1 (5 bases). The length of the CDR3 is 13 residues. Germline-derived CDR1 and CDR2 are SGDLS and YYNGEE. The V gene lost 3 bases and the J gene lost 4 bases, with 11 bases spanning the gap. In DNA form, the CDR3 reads TGTGCCAGCAGCGCCCCTCAGGGTTACGAGCAGTACTTC. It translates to CASSAPQGYEQYF.

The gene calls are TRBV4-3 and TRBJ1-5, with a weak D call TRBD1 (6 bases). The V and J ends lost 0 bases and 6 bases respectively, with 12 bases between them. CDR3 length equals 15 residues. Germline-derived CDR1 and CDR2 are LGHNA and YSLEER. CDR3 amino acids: CASSQEQGGRQPQHF. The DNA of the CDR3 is TGCGCCAGCAGCCAAGAACAGGGTGGGCGTCAGCCCCAGCATTTT.

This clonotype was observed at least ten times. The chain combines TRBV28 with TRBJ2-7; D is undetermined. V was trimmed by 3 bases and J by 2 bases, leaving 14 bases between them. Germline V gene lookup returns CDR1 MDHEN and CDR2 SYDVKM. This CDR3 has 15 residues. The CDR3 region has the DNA TGTGCCAGCAGTTTCGGACGGGCCGGAGCCTACGAGCAGTACTTC. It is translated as CASSFGRAGAYEQYF.

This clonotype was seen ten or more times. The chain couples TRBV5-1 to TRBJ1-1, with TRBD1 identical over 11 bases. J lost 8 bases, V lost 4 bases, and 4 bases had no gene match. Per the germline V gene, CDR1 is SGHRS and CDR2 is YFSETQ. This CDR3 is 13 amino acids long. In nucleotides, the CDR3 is TGCGCCAGCAGCCTAGGACAGGGGGCAGAAGCTTTCTTT. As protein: CASSLGQGAEAFF.

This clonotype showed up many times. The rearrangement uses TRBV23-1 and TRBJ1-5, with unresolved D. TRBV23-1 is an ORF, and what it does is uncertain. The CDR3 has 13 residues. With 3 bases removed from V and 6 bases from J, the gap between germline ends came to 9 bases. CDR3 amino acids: CASSQCLGQPQHF. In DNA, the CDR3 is TGCGCCAGCAGTCAGTGCCTAGGTCAGCCCCAGCATTTT.

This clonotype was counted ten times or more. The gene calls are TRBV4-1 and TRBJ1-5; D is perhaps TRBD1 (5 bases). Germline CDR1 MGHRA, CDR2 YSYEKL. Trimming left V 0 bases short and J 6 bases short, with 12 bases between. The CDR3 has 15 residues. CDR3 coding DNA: TGCGCCAGCAGCCAAGACAGGGTTCCAAGTCAGCCCCAGCATTTT. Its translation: CASSQDRVPSQPQHF.

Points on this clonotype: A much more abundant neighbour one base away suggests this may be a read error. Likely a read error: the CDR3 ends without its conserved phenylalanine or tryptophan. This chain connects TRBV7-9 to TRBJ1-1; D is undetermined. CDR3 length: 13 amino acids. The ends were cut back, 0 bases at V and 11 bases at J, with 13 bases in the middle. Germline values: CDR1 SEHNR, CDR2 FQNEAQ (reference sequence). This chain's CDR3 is CASSLAVDPLAFL. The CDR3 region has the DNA TGTGCCAGCAGCTTAGCCGTCGACCCGCTCGCTTTCCTT.

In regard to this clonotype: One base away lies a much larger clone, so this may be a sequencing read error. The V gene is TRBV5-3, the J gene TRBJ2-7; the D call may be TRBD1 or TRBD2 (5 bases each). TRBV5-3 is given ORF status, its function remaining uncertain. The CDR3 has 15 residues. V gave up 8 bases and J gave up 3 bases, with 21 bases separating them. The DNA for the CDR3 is TGTGCCAGCGGCTTGTTGCCGGGACCCGGCTACGAGCAGTACTTC. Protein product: CASGLLPGPGYEQYF.

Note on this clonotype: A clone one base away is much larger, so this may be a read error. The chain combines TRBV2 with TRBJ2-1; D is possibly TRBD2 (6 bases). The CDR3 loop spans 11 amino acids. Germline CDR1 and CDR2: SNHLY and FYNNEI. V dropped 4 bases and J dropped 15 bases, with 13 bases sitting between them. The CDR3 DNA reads TGTGCCAGCAGTGCTGGCCTAGCGCGGTTCTTC. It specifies CASSAGLARFF.

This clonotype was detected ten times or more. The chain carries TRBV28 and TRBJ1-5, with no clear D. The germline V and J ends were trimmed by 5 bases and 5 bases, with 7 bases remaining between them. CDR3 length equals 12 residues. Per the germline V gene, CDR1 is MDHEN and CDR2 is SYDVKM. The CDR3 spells CASSDDDQPQHF. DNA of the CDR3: TGTGCCAGCAGTGACGACGATCAGCCCCAGCATTTT.

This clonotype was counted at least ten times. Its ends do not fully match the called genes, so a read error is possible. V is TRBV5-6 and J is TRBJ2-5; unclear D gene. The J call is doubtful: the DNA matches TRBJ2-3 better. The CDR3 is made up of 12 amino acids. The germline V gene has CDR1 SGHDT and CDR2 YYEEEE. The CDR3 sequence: CASSQTTGTQYF. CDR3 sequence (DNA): TGCGCCAGCAGCCAAACGACGGGTACGCAGTATTTT.

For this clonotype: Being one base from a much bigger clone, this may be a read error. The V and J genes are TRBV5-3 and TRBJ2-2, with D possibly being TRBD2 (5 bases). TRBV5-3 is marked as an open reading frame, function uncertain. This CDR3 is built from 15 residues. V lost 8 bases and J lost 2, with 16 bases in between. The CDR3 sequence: CASGGRLPNTGELFF. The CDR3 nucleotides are TGTGCCAGCGGCGGGCGACTACCAAACACCGGGGAGCTGTTTTTT.

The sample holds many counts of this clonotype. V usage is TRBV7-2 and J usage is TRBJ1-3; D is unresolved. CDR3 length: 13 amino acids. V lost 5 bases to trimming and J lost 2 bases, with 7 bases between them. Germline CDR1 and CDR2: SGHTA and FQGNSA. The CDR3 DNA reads TGTGCCAGCAGCCCCCCCCCTGGAAACACCATATATTTT. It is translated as CASSPPPGNTIYF.

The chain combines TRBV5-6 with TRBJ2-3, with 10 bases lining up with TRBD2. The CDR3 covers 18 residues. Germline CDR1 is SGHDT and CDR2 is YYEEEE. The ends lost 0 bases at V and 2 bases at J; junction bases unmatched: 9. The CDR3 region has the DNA TGTGCCAGCAGCTTGGCGCTAGCGGGGGCTCTGGACACAGATACGCAGTATTTT. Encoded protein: CASSLALAGALDTDTQYF.

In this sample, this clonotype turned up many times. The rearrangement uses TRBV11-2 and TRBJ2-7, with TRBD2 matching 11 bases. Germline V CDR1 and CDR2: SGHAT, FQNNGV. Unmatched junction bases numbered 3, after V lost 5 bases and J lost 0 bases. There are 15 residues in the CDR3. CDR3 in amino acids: CASSPGLAASYEQYF. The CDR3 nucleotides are TGTGCCAGCAGCCCGGGACTAGCGGCCTCCTACGAGCAGTACTTC.

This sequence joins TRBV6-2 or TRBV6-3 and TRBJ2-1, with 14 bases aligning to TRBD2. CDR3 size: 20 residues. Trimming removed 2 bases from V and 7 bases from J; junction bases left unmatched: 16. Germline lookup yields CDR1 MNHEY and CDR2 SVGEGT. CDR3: CASSYEGLAGVDRDWNEQFF. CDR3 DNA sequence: TGTGCCAGCAGTTACGAGGGACTAGCGGGAGTAGATAGGGATTGGAATGAGCAGTTCTTC.

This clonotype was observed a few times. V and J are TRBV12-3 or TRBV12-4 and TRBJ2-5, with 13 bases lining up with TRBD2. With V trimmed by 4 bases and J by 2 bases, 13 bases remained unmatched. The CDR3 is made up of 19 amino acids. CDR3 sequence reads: CASSSWTSGGVVGQETQYF. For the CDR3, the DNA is TGTGCCAGCAGTTCCTGGACTAGCGGGGGAGTCGTGGGACAAGAGACCCAGTACTTC.

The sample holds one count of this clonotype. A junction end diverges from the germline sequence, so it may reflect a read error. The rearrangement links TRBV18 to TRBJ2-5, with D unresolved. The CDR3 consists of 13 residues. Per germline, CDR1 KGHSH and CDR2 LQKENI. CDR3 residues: CASSPGYPETLYF. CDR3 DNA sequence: TGTGCCAGCTCACCGGGCTACCCAGAGACCCTGTACTTC.